Following are 29 T cell receptor beta chains from one sample sequenced in a study of low-dose radiotherapy and immunotherapy resistance in tumors. This sample's time point: after trial treatment. Treatment here: LDRT plus nivolumab, ipilimumab, low-dose cyclophosphamide and aspirin (RACIN trial). First-strand cDNA used TRAV- and TRBV-specific primers, covering alpha and beta chains. TCR amplification used about 18 PCR cycles, a constant-region primer and a V-primer adapter. TCRdb itself ran the reads through MiXCR, one entry per CDR3 protein. Counted here are approximately 84,000 distinct CDR3 sequences, about a sixth occurring once; the ten biggest clones make up approximately 1.5%. The material was PBMCs, obtained after low-dose radiotherapy plus immunotherapy. All receptors come from a male donor with prostate cancer.

This clonotype was counted ten times or more. The gene calls are TRBV11-2 and TRBJ2-7; TRBD1 matches at 7 bases. This CDR3 spans 14 amino acids. After removal of 6 bases from V and 2 bases from J, the junction contained 7 bases not matched to a gene. Germline V gene data show CDR1 as SGHAT and CDR2 as FQNNGV. CDR3 residues: CASSYRTGTYEQYF. As DNA, the CDR3 is TGTGCCAGCAGTTATAGGACAGGCACCTACGAGCAGTACTTC.

This clonotype was recorded many times. This chain joins TRBV2 and TRBJ2-1; TRBD2 agrees at 9 bases. CDR3 length: 16 residues. V lost 7 bases, J lost 8 bases, and 15 bases stayed unmatched. Germline CDR1 reads SNHLY; CDR2 reads FYNNEI. The DNA of the CDR3 is TGTGCCAGCAAGAAATCTCTAGCGGGATCTGTCGATGAGCAGTTCTTC. Its protein product is CASKKSLAGSVDEQFF.

This clonotype occurred many times. This chain uses TRBV6-6 with TRBJ2-5; a possible D gene is TRBD2 (6 bases). The germline V gene has CDR1 MNHNY and CDR2 SVGAGI (reference sequence). The ends were cut back, 4 bases at V and 5 bases at J, with 14 bases in the middle. The CDR3 totals 14 residues. CDR3 nucleotides: TGTGCCAGCAGTTCCCCGGCGGCGGGGGAGACCCAGTACTTC. Its translation: CASSSPAAGETQYF.

Only one count was recorded for this clonotype. This is likely an artifact of a read error, given a far larger clone one base away. This chain uses TRBV6-1 with TRBJ2-1; D is undetermined. The CDR3 spans 10 residues. Germline CDR1 is MNHNS and CDR2 is SASEGT. Between the trimmed V and J ends, which lost 11 bases and 4 bases, there was a span of 6 bases. As DNA, the CDR3 is TGTGCCGCGTGTTACAATGAGCAGTTCTTC. Translated, it gives CAACYNEQFF.

There are many counts of this clonotype. The chain is built from TRBV6-2 or TRBV6-3 and TRBJ2-7; 11 nucleotides agree with TRBD2. Looked up from germline, CDR1 is MNHEY and CDR2 is SVGEGT. This CDR3 region has 17 residues. V trimming: 2 bases; J trimming: 3 bases; junction bases outside the gene matches: 9. CDR3 sequence reads: CASSYRRTSGPFYEQYF. The CDR3 DNA reads as TGTGCCAGCAGTTACCGCCGGACTAGCGGGCCCTTCTACGAGCAGTACTTC.

This clonotype was recorded many times. The chain combines TRBV20-1 with TRBJ1-1; unclear D gene. V was trimmed by 5 bases and J by 4 bases, leaving 17 bases between them. CDR3 size: 14 residues. Germline CDR1 and CDR2: DFQATT and SNEGSKA (reference sequence). The CDR3 DNA reads TGCAGTGCTTCAGTCCCGTGGCAGACCACTGAAGCTTTCTTT. Amino acid sequence: CSASVPWQTTEAFF.

This clonotype appeared many times. V and J are TRBV28 and TRBJ2-6; D not resolved. V dropped 7 bases and J dropped 1 base, with 11 bases sitting between them. The CDR3 sequence is 15 residues long. Looked up from germline, CDR1 is MDHEN and CDR2 is SYDVKM. The CDR3 region has the DNA TGTGCCAGCACCATAGGTGGGTCTGGGGCCAACGTCCTGACTTTC. Translating gives CASTIGGSGANVLTF.

At least ten counts were recorded for this clonotype. V and J are TRBV2 and TRBJ2-5; D possibly corresponds to TRBD1 (5 bases). The length of the CDR3 is 16 residues. Trimming took 6 bases from V and 7 from J, leaving 24 bases between them. Per the germline V gene, CDR1 is SNHLY and CDR2 is FYNNEI. CDR3: CASSDRQPVYKVTQYF. The DNA of the CDR3 is TGTGCCAGCAGCGACAGACAACCGGTCTATAAAGTGACCCAGTACTTC.

This clonotype has at least ten counts. This rearrangement joins TRBV7-8 to TRBJ2-3, with D possibly being TRBD1 (5 bases). V lost 7 bases and J 1 base, leaving 18 bases between the germline ends. Germline-derived CDR1 and CDR2 are SGHVS and FQNEAQ. The CDR3 is 16 residues long. CDR3 in DNA: TGTGCCAGCACCGATACCGGTGGCAGGGGCACAGATACGCAGTATTTT. Its protein product is CASTDTGGRGTDTQYF.

At least ten counts were recorded for this clonotype. The CDR3 here is CAWRSQLTTGELFF. CDR3 bases: TGTGCCTGGAGAAGTCAGCTGACCACCGGGGAGCTGTTTTTT. The chain combines TRBV30 with TRBJ2-2; D is unresolved. This CDR3 has 14 amino acids. Looked up from germline, CDR1 is GTSNPN and CDR2 is SVGIG (reference sequence). Between the trimmed V and J ends, which lost 3 bases and 4 bases, there was a span of 12 bases.

This clonotype has ten or more counts. This chain connects TRBV29-1 to TRBJ2-3; 7 nucleotides match TRBD2. V trimming: 3 bases; J trimming: 0 bases; junction bases outside the gene matches: 6. The CDR3 runs to 15 residues. Germline loops: CDR1 SQVTM, CDR2 ANQGSEA. The chain's CDR3 is CSVDGVSGSTDTQYF. In DNA, the CDR3 is TGCAGCGTTGACGGAGTTAGCGGGAGCACAGATACGCAGTATTTT.

This clonotype came up many times. The V gene is TRBV28, the J gene TRBJ1-1, with D maybe TRBD1 (5 bases). The CDR3 runs to 14 residues. Germline lookup yields CDR1 MDHEN and CDR2 SYDVKM. V was cut by 3 bases and J by 1 base, with 9 bases left in between. In DNA, the CDR3 is TGTGCCAGCAGTTTCGGGGCAGGGAACACTGAAGCTTTCTTT. Residues: CASSFGAGNTEAFF.

This clonotype was counted at least ten times. The genes are TRBV7-2 and TRBJ2-2; D is possibly TRBD1 or TRBD2 (6 bases each). Germline CDR1 and CDR2: SGHTA and FQGNSA. The V end was cut by 5 bases, the J end by 0 bases, with 10 bases between. The CDR3 spans 15 residues. CDR3 DNA: TGTGCCAGCAGCGCGGGACACCCGAACACCGGGGAGCTGTTTTTT. Its protein product is CASSAGHPNTGELFF.

This clonotype has a count of ten or more. The chain links TRBV11-3 to TRBJ2-1, with 13 nucleotides matching TRBD2. Germline trimming cut 5 bases from V and 9 bases from J; bases unmatched to any gene: 10. The CDR3 totals 16 residues. Per the germline V gene, CDR1 is SGHNT and CDR2 is YENEEA. CDR3 region: CASSGLAGAGGGEQFF. The CDR3, as DNA: TGTGCCAGCAGCGGACTAGCGGGAGCCGGAGGGGGTGAGCAGTTCTTC.

This clonotype was recorded at least ten times. The chain is built from TRBV10-2 and TRBJ1-2; 8 nucleotides line up with TRBD1. The ends lost 6 bases at V and 4 bases at J; junction bases unmatched: 4. This CDR3 has 13 residues. Germline V CDR1 and CDR2: WSHSY, SAAADI. CDR3 sequence: CASSNRGTYGYTF. DNA for the CDR3: TGCGCCAGCAGCAACAGGGGGACCTATGGCTACACCTTC.

This clonotype was counted at least ten times. The chain carries TRBV7-2 and TRBJ2-3; the match to TRBD1 covers 9 bases. V lost 3 bases to trimming and J lost 2 bases; unmatched junction nucleotides: 3. This CDR3 contains 15 residues. The germline CDR1 and CDR2 sequences are SGHTA and FQGNSA. CDR3 in amino acids: CASSFDRGNTDTQYF. CDR3 sequence (DNA): TGTGCCAGCAGCTTCGACAGGGGGAACACAGATACGCAGTATTTT.

As concerns this clonotype: Since a far larger clone is one base different, this is likely a read error. V is TRBV29-1 and J is TRBJ2-7; 11 bases map to TRBD1. The length of the CDR3 is 15 residues. The ends lost 6 bases at V and 7 bases at J; junction bases unmatched: 14. CDR1 is SQVTM, CDR2 ANQGSEA, per germline. CDR3 nucleotide sequence: TGCAGCGTAGCCCCCGGGACAGGGGGAGACAATGAGCAGTACTTC. It yields the protein CSVAPGTGGDNEQYF.

The gene calls are TRBV28 and TRBJ2-2, with 11 bases aligning to TRBD1. This CDR3 has 16 amino acids. The trim removed 1 base at V and 7 bases at J, leaving 5 bases unmatched. Germline CDR1 and CDR2: MDHEN and SYDVKM. The CDR3 loop is CASSLYGQGAGGELFF. The CDR3 DNA follows: TGTGCCAGCAGTTTATACGGACAGGGGGCCGGCGGGGAGCTGTTTTTT.

The rearrangement joins TRBV6-8 to TRBJ2-2, with 9 bases fitting TRBD2. Trimming took 0 bases from V and 6 from J; bases not matched to a gene: 5. This CDR3 is built from 16 residues. Germline CDR1 reads MNHGY; CDR2 reads SAAAGT. The CDR3 loop is CASSYSGLASAGELFF. CDR3 coding DNA: TGTGCCAGCAGTTACTCGGGACTAGCATCAGCCGGGGAGCTGTTTTTT.

A word on this clonotype: A far larger clone is off by one base, so a read error is likely. CDR3 bases: TGTGCCAGCAGCTTCGGCAGGATAGCCAAAAGCATTCAGTACTTC. This codes for CASSFGRIAKSIQYF. V is TRBV13 and J is TRBJ2-4; no reliable D call. The CDR3 is 15 residues long. The germline gives CDR1 PRHDT, CDR2 FYEKMQ (reference sequence). Based on the CDR3 plus reference TRBV13 and TRBJ2-4, the full variable domain is AAGVIQSPRHLIKEKRETATLKCYPIPRHDTVYWYQQGPGQDPQFLISFYEKMQSDKGSIPDRFSAQQFSDYHSELNMSSLELGDSALYFCASSFGRIAKSIQYFGAGTRLSVL.

In this sample, this clonotype turned up once. The rearrangement links TRBV24-1 to TRBJ2-5; D gene uncertain. The CDR3 is 15 amino acids. V was trimmed by 8 bases and J by 8 bases, leaving 23 bases between them. Germline V gene data show CDR1 as KGHDR and CDR2 as SFDVKD. CDR3 in amino acids: CATNAPDVRHGTQYF. The CDR3 nucleotides are TGTGCCACCAATGCTCCTGACGTAAGGCATGGAACCCAGTACTTC.

About this clonotype itself: This likely traces to a read error, being one base from a far larger clone. This chain uses TRBV6-2 or TRBV6-3 with TRBJ1-5, with 7 bases identical to TRBD1. CDR1 is MNHEY, CDR2 SVGEGT, per germline. The CDR3 is 15 residues long. The CDR3, as DNA: TGTGCCATCAGTAAGGACAGGTCTAACAATCAGCCCCAGCATTTT. Translation: CAISKDRSNNQPQHF.

The table lists this clonotype with many counts. The rearrangement joins TRBV12-3 or TRBV12-4 to TRBJ2-5; a possible D gene is TRBD2 (7 bases). The germline V and J ends were trimmed by 0 bases and 5 bases, with 16 bases remaining between them. This CDR3 is 16 amino acids long. This chain's CDR3 is CASSLALASGQETQYF. In DNA, the CDR3 is TGTGCCAGCAGTTTAGCGCTAGCTAGCGGACAGGAGACCCAGTACTTC.

The V call is TRBV28, the J call TRBJ2-3; 7 bases are a match to TRBD1. This CDR3 is 15 amino acids long. Looked up from germline, CDR1 is MDHEN and CDR2 is SYDVKM. The junction had 5 bases not matched to a gene; V was cut back by 5 bases and J by 0 bases. The CDR3 here is CASSAGTASTDTQYF. The CDR3 DNA reads as TGTGCCAGCAGTGCCGGGACAGCGAGCACAGATACGCAGTATTTT.

This clonotype was seen ten or more times. CDR3 DNA sequence: TGTGCCAGCAGACGCCCGGGACAGGGGGCAGGTGGGGCCAACGTCCTGACTTTC. The encoded protein is CASRRPGQGAGGANVLTF. This rearrangement joins TRBV6-5 to TRBJ2-6; 12 nucleotides match TRBD1. CDR1 MNHEY and CDR2 SVGAGI come from the germline V gene. With 6 bases clipped from V and 3 bases from J, the junction kept 9 bases outside the gene matches. CDR3 length: 18 amino acids.

This chain links TRBV6-2 or TRBV6-3 with TRBJ1-1, with D perhaps matching TRBD1 (6 bases). V lost 9 bases, J lost 1 base, and 12 bases lay in between. This CDR3 is 13 amino acids long. CDR1 and CDR2 from the germline V gene are MNHEY and SVGEGT. For the CDR3, the DNA is TGTGCCAGTTCTCGGGACACGAACACTGAAGCTTTCTTT. Translated, it gives CASSRDTNTEAFF.

The sample holds many counts of this clonotype. The chain employs TRBV7-7 and TRBJ2-3; no clear D. Trimming took off 6 bases at V and 5 bases at J, with 9 bases between the two ends. Germline lookup yields CDR1 SSHAT and CDR2 FNYEAQ (reference sequence). The CDR3 covers 12 residues. CDR3 bases: TGTGCCAGCAGGCGTCTTAGAGATACGCAGTATTTT. The encoded protein is CASRRLRDTQYF.

This clonotype was picked up many times. This rearrangement joins TRBV20-1 to TRBJ1-3; D not certain. The CDR3 runs 16 residues. Germline values: CDR1 DFQATT, CDR2 SNEGSKA (reference sequence). The V end lost 0 bases, the J end lost 0 bases, and 12 bases lay between the germline ends. This CDR3 is CSARDGQHNSGNTIYF. The CDR3 nucleotides read TGCAGTGCTAGAGATGGGCAGCATAACTCTGGAAACACCATATATTTT.

This clonotype was recorded many times. This chain connects TRBV28 to TRBJ2-7, with 9 bases matching TRBD1. The junction had 9 bases not matched to a gene; V was cut back by 3 bases and J by 3 bases. Germline V gene lookup returns CDR1 MDHEN and CDR2 SYDVKM. CDR3 size: 16 residues. CDR3 in amino acids: CASSFSLRTGDYEQYF. In DNA form, the CDR3 reads TGTGCCAGCAGTTTTAGTTTGAGGACAGGGGACTACGAGCAGTACTTC.